A single sample is the source of the 20 T cell receptor beta chains below, sequenced in a study of radiotherapy plus CTLA-4 blockade in lung cancer. Libraries were prepared by immunoSEQ multiplex PCR; TCRdb keeps only in-frame clonotypes and omits some of them. The sample contains roughly 110,000 clones, 70% to 85% of which appear only once. The source was peripheral blood, collected from a patient treated with radiotherapy plus ipilimumab. The source is a human donor with non-small cell lung cancer that progressed on radiotherapy plus ipilimumab. Some clones in this sample may be carry-over from other donors' samples.

The chain is built from TRBV10-3 and TRBJ1-5; D is uncertain. Trimming cost V 4 bases and J 0 bases, with 4 bases left between them. The germline V gene has CDR1 ENHRY and CDR2 SYGVKD. CDR3 size: 13 residues. In DNA, the CDR3 is TGTGCCATCAGTGCTGCTAGCAATCAGCCCCAGCATTTT. Translating it yields CAISAASNQPQHF.

The chain recombines TRBV30 with TRBJ2-5; TRBD2 agrees at 8 bases. Trimming took 2 bases from V and 5 from J; bases not matched to a gene: 7. This CDR3 contains 14 residues. In germline, CDR1 is GTSNPN, CDR2 SVGIG (reference sequence). The CDR3 protein is CAWSTGTSIETQYF. The DNA of the CDR3 is TGTGCCTGGAGTACGGGGACTAGTATTGAGACCCAGTACTTC. Full variable domain (rest looked up from reference TRBV30 and TRBJ2-5): SQTIHQWPATLVQPVGSPLSLECTVEGTSNPNLYWYRQAAGRGLQLLFYSVGIGQISSEVPQNLSASRPQDRQFILSSKKLLLSDSGFYLCAWSTGTSIETQYFGPGTRLLVL.

This clone was seen a few times. The chain has TRBV4-1 and TRBJ2-7; 10 nucleotides agree with TRBD2. J lost 5 bases, V lost 2 bases, and 0 bases had no gene match. There are 13 residues in the CDR3. Germline V gene sequence: CDR1 MGHRA, CDR2 YSYEKL. The CDR3 spells CASSQLAGDEQYF. DNA of the CDR3: TGCGCCAGCAGCCAACTAGCGGGGGACGAGCAGTACTTC.

This chain uses TRBV28 with TRBJ2-7; tentatively, D is TRBD1 (5 bases). Trimming removed 4 bases from V and 0 bases from J, with 7 bases in between. Per the germline V gene, CDR1 is MDHEN and CDR2 is SYDVKM. The CDR3 length is 13 residues. CDR3 protein: CASSWGNSYEQYF. DNA for the CDR3: TGTGCCAGCAGTTGGGGCAACTCCTACGAGCAGTACTTC.

The V gene is TRBV7-2, the J gene TRBJ1-5; unclear D gene. The CDR3 runs to 14 residues. V was pared by 1 base and J by 9 bases, with 13 bases between. Germline CDR1 is SGHTA and CDR2 is FQGNSA. CDR3 bases: TGTGCCAGCAGCTTAGGTGCGCCTCCTCGGCCCCAGCATTTT. It encodes CASSLGAPPRPQHF.

This clone occurred a few times. The rearrangement links TRBV19 to TRBJ1-2, with D perhaps TRBD1 (6 bases). V was cut by 4 bases and J by 7 bases, with 19 bases left in between. Germline V gives CDR1 LNHDA, CDR2 SQIVND (reference sequence). This CDR3 region has 15 residues. Written as DNA, the CDR3 is TGTGCCAGTAGTACCGATACAGGGTCGAGGTTTGGCTACACCTTC. Amino acid sequence: CASSTDTGSRFGYTF.

V is TRBV5-1 and J is TRBJ2-3, with D unclear. Germline V gives CDR1 SGHRS, CDR2 YFSETQ. V gave up 2 bases and J gave up 2 bases, with 9 bases separating them. CDR3 size: 14 residues. Here the CDR3 reads CASSLPQSTDTQYF. The CDR3 DNA reads TGCGCCAGCAGCTTACCACAATCCACAGATACGCAGTATTTT.

The rearrangement joins TRBV6-1 to TRBJ2-7; 10 bases map to TRBD1. This CDR3 has 16 residues. The V and J ends lost 3 bases and 5 bases, in that order; junction bases with no gene match: 10. The germline V gene encodes CDR1 MNHNS and CDR2 SASEGT. This chain's CDR3 is CASSEPEGQGFHEQYF. The CDR3 DNA follows: TGTGCCAGCAGTGAGCCAGAGGGACAGGGGTTCCACGAGCAGTACTTC.

The V and J genes are TRBV7-2 and TRBJ2-1; D might be TRBD1 (6 bases). The CDR3 has 15 amino acids. The germline V and J ends were trimmed by 5 bases and 8 bases, with 19 bases remaining between them. CDR1 SGHTA and CDR2 FQGNSA come from the germline V gene. CDR3 amino acids: CASSPTGTNTHEQFF. Here the CDR3 DNA reads TGTGCCAGCAGCCCCACCGGGACAAACACGCATGAGCAGTTCTTC.

The chain uses TRBV7-9 and TRBJ1-1; 7 bases match TRBD1. The V segment lost 5 bases and the J segment 1 base; nucleotides outside the gene matches: 7. The length of the CDR3 is 15 residues. Germline V gene data show CDR1 as SEHNR and CDR2 as FQNEAQ (reference sequence). The CDR3 spells CASSPKGAWNTEAFF. Here the CDR3 DNA reads TGTGCCAGCAGCCCCAAGGGGGCTTGGAACACTGAAGCTTTCTTT.

J is TRBJ1-4 and V is TRBV28, with a tentative D call TRBD1 (5 bases). V was cut by 6 bases and J by 0 bases, with 14 bases left in between. Germline V gene sequence: CDR1 MDHEN, CDR2 SYDVKM. The CDR3 consists of 16 residues. CDR3 DNA sequence: TGTGCCAGCAGGGACAAGCGAGATCCAACTAATGAAAAACTGTTTTTT. Protein product: CASRDKRDPTNEKLFF.

Remarks on this clone: Distinct nucleotide sequences in the sample also encode this CDR3. The chain carries TRBV7-2 and TRBJ2-7; 11 nucleotides agree with TRBD2. The CDR3 extends over 16 amino acids. With V trimmed by 5 bases and J by 4 bases, 10 bases remained unmatched. Germline V gives CDR1 SGHTA, CDR2 FQGNSA. The DNA of the CDR3 is TGTGCCAGCAGCGCAACTAGCGGGGGTTCCGGGTACGAGCAGTACTTC. Its protein product is CASSATSGGSGYEQYF.

In nucleotides, the CDR3 is TGTGCCAGCAGGCGGACTCGGGTCTCCTACGAGCAGTACTTC. Amino acids: CASRRTRVSYEQYF. The gene calls are TRBV2 and TRBJ2-7; the D gene is possibly TRBD2 (5 bases). V lost 6 bases and J 0 bases, leaving 12 bases between the germline ends. This CDR3 is built from 14 residues. Germline assignment: CDR1 SNHLY and CDR2 FYNNEI.

This clone was counted once. The chain carries TRBV5-6 and TRBJ1-1, with TRBD1 identical over 9 bases. The CDR3 contains 15 residues. Germline trimming cut 1 base from V and 5 bases from J; bases unmatched to any gene: 6. Per germline, CDR1 SGHDT and CDR2 YYEEEE. In nucleotides, the CDR3 is TGTGCCAGCAGCTTGTACAGGGGGCCATGGACTGAAGCTTTCTTT. As protein: CASSLYRGPWTEAFF.

The V gene is TRBV7-2, the J gene TRBJ1-2; D perhaps matches TRBD1 (5 bases). Deletions cut 2 bases from V and 4 bases from J, with 11 bases between. The V gene's germline CDR1 is SGHTA and CDR2 FQGNSA. This CDR3 comprises 14 residues. CDR3 region: CASSLMGLGYGYTF. The DNA for the CDR3 is TGTGCCAGCAGCTTAATGGGGCTCGGCTATGGCTACACCTTC.

V is TRBV29-1 and J is TRBJ1-1; D not certain. In germline, CDR1 is SQVTM, CDR2 ANQGSEA. CDR3 length: 14 amino acids. V gave up 3 bases and J gave up 4 bases, with 15 bases separating them. In DNA form, the CDR3 reads TGCAGCGTTGATTGGGTGGGCTCGGGCACTGAAGCTTTCTTT. Translated, it gives CSVDWVGSGTEAFF. The full variable domain, completed using reference TRBV29-1 and TRBJ1-1, is SAVISQKPSRDICQRGTSLTIQCQVDSQVTMMFWYRQQPGQSLTLIATANQGSEATYESGFVIDKFPISRPNLTFSTLTVSNMSPEDSSIYLCSVDWVGSGTEAFFGQGTRLTVV.

J is TRBJ2-1 and V is TRBV27; 8 bases are shared with TRBD2. V lost 3 bases and J lost 7; bases outside the gene matches: 5. Germline V gene lookup returns CDR1 MNHEY and CDR2 SMNVEV (reference sequence). CDR3 length: 14 amino acids. The CDR3 protein is CASSFGAGVNEQFF. CDR3 nucleotide sequence: TGTGCCAGCAGTTTTGGAGCGGGGGTGAATGAGCAGTTCTTC.

The gene calls are TRBV5-1 and TRBJ1-6; D not resolved. The CDR3 is 16 residues long. Germline lookup yields CDR1 SGHRS and CDR2 YFSETQ. Trimming removed 1 base at V and 8 bases at J, with 16 bases between. This CDR3 is CASSLMTGSLDSPLHF. The CDR3 DNA reads TGCGCCAGCAGCTTGATGACTGGAAGTCTTGATTCACCCCTCCACTTT.

The chain combines TRBV10-3 with TRBJ2-5, with 10 positions matching TRBD2. With V trimmed by 9 bases and J by 5 bases, 3 bases remained unmatched. Germline CDR1 reads ENHRY; CDR2 reads SYGVKD. The CDR3 consists of 12 residues. For the CDR3, the DNA is TGTGCCATGGGGACTAGCGATGAGACCCAGTACTTC. Protein product: CAMGTSDETQYF.

The chain links TRBV14 to TRBJ2-7; a weak D match, TRBD1 (6 bases). The CDR3 has 17 residues. V was shortened by 0 bases and J by 2 bases, with 17 bases between the two germline ends. Germline V gives CDR1 SGHDN, CDR2 FVKESK. DNA for the CDR3: TGTGCCAGCAGCCAAGATGATGGTCCAGGGGCTACCTACGAGCAGTACTTC. Amino acids: CASSQDDGPGATYEQYF.